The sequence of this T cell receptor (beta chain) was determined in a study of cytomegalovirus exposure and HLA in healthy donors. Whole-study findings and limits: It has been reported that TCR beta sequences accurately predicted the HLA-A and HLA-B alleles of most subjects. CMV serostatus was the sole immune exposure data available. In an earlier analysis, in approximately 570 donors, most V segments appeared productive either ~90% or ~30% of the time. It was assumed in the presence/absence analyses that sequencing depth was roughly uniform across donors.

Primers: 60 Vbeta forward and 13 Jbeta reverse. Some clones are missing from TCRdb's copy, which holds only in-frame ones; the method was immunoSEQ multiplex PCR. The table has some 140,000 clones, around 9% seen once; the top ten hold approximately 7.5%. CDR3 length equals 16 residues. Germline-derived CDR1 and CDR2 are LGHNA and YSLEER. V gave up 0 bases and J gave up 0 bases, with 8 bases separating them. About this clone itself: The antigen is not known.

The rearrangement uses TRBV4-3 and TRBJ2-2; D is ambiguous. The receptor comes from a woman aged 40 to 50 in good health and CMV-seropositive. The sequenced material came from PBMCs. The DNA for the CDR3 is TGCGCCAGCAGCCAAGATACAGATGCGAACACCGGGGAGCTGTTTTTT. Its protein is CASSQDTDANTGELFF.